The 5 T cell receptor beta chains below all came from one sample that was sequenced in a study of CD8+ T cells in alopecia areata. Treatment indicated: oral pan-JAK inhibitor, 5-10 mg twice daily. Following extraction, RNA underwent reverse transcription to cDNA, which served as the sequencing template. Assay used: immunoSEQ multiplex PCR; TCRdb lists only in-frame clones, some missing. The sample holds 110,000 or so clones, roughly three fifths seen once. Sequencing used CD4+ T cells sorted from blood, obtained at week 24, from a patient treated with tofacitinib. Receptors originate from a human donor with alopecia areata.

CDR3 coding DNA: TGCAGTGCTAGCGAGGGGAGCTACACCTTC. It codes for CSASEGSYTF. The rearrangement uses TRBV20-1 and TRBJ1-2, with D tentatively TRBD1 (5 bases). Per the germline V gene, CDR1 is DFQATT and CDR2 is SNEGSKA (reference sequence). V was pared by 3 bases and J by 9 bases, with 8 bases between. The CDR3 is 10 amino acids.

The chain uses TRBV7-9 and TRBJ1-1; no definite D call. The germline CDR1 and CDR2 sequences are SEHNR and FQNEAQ (reference sequence). Trimming cost V 7 bases and J 6 bases, with 0 bases left between them. The CDR3 has 8 amino acids. CDR3 sequence (DNA): TGTGCCAGCACTGAAGCTTTCTTT. Protein: CASTEAFF.

V usage is TRBV9 and J usage is TRBJ2-5, with 7 bases matching TRBD1. CDR1 and CDR2 (germline): SGDLS, YYNGEE. V lost 2 bases to trimming and J lost 3 bases; unmatched junction nucleotides: 7. The CDR3 runs to 15 residues. The DNA for the CDR3 is TGTGCCAGCAGCGTCCTAGGGGGCCAGGAAGAGACCCAGTACTTC. Translation: CASSVLGGQEETQYF.

On this clone: Other DNA sequences of this sample code for an identical CDR3. The V call is TRBV18, the J call TRBJ1-2; no clear D gene. The CDR3 extends over 14 amino acids. Trimming took 1 base from V and 0 from J, leaving 6 bases between them. Germline-derived CDR1 and CDR2 are KGHSH and LQKENI. The CDR3 DNA reads TGTGCCAGCTCACCACAGGAAGCTAACTATGGCTACACCTTC. Translation gives CASSPQEANYGYTF.

As to this clone: This same CDR3 is encoded by further DNA sequences in the sample. The chain is built from TRBV5-1 and TRBJ2-3; D remains ambiguous. Germline V gene lookup returns CDR1 SGHRS and CDR2 YFSETQ. Trimming left V 3 bases short and J 0 bases short, with 5 bases between. This CDR3 region has 13 residues. The CDR3 DNA follows: TGCGCCAGCAGCTCCTCTAGCACAGATACGCAGTATTTT. It encodes CASSSSSTDTQYF.